This T cell receptor beta chain was sequenced in a study of blood T cell repertoires in COVID-19. Study summary: The samples span acute and convalescent COVID-19 from the United States, Italy and Spain.

The germline gives CDR1 SGHAT, CDR2 FQNNGV. V was cut by 5 bases and J by 2 bases, with 13 bases left in between. The CDR3 loop spans 16 amino acids. Original analysis: Reference gene primer amplification gave estimated nucleated cell counts. Libraries were prepared by immunoSEQ multiplex PCR; TCRdb keeps only in-frame clonotypes and omits some of them. V, J and clone size are taken as reported in that table, and D and trimming were inferred from the DNA itself. Seen here are about 100,000 clones, approximately 85% observed once, and the top ten hold 2% to 3%. Sequences were obtained from peripheral blood. J is TRBJ2-6 and V is TRBV11-2; maybe TRBD1 (5 bases). The sequence was obtained from a human donor in a cohort sampled during active COVID-19. Written as DNA, the CDR3 is TGTGCCAGCAGCGACCTGCAGGGCGCTGGGGCCAACGTCCTGACTTTC. Its translation: CASSDLQGAGANVLTF. Full variable domain (rest looked up from reference TRBV11-2 and TRBJ2-6): EAGVAQSPRYKIIEKRQSVAFWCNPISGHATLYWYQQILGQGPKLLIQFQNNGVVDDSQLPKDRFSAERLKGVDSTLKIQPAKLEDSAVYLCASSDLQGAGANVLTFGAGSRLTVL.